This TCR beta chain was found in a study of beta chain features in type 1 diabetes. Notes on the study in general: When VDJ junctions were examined, type 1 diabetes patients showed fewer insertions and more deletions. PCR might pick shorter templates more often, in the same way for patients and controls. Patients' naive, central memory and regulatory TCRB repertoires appeared more alike than those of healthy donors. Across all four CD4+ subsets, people with type 1 diabetes showed modestly shorter TCRB CDR3s.

The isolated RNA, all of it, was reverse transcribed, so expressed TCRB transcripts were what got sequenced. Method: immunoSEQ multiplex PCR; TCRdb's copy keeps in-frame clones and lacks some. The table has 150,000 to 200,000 clones, over 6% seen once. The CDR3 is 14 amino acids. CDR1 SGHVS and CDR2 FQNEAQ come from the germline V gene. V lost 5 bases to trimming and J lost 3 bases, with 11 bases between them. Sorted CD4+ subsets: naive, central memory, regulatory, stem cell-like memory (CD45RO/CCR7/CD25/CD127/CD95/CD27 panel). This clone was seen only a few times. Its specificity is unknown. The chain carries TRBV7-8 and TRBJ1-3; D might be TRBD1 (5 bases). This sequence originates from a man aged 18-30 years with type 1 diabetes. The material sequenced was central memory CD4+ T cells from blood. Written as DNA, the CDR3 is TGTGCCAGCAGCCGCAGGGCGTTTGGAAACACCATATATTTT. Translation gives CASSRRAFGNTIYF.